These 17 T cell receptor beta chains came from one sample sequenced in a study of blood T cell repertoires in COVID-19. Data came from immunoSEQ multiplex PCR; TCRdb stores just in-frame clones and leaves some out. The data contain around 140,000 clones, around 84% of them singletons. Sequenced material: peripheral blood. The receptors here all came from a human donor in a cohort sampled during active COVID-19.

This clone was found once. The CDR3 protein is CATSRPQGPYGYTF. The CDR3 bases are TGTGCCACCAGCAGACCACAGGGACCCTATGGCTACACCTTC. The chain carries TRBV15 and TRBJ1-2; tentative D call: TRBD1 (6 bases). CDR1 and CDR2 from the germline V gene are LNHNV and YYDKDF (reference sequence). The CDR3 spans 14 residues. The germline V and J ends were trimmed by 2 bases and 4 bases, with 11 bases remaining between them.

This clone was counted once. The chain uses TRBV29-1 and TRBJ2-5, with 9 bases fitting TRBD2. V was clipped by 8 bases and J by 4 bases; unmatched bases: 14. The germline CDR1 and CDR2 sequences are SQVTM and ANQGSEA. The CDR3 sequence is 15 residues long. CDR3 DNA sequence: TGCAGCTTTAGGGGTGGCGGGGGGGCCACAGAGACCCAGTACTTC. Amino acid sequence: CSFRGGGGATETQYF. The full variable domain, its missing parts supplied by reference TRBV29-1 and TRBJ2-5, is SAVISQKPSRDICQRGTSLTIQCQVDSQVTMMFWYRQQPGQSLTLIATANQGSEATYESGFVIDKFPISRPNLTFSTLTVSNMSPEDSSIYLCSFRGGGGATETQYFGPGTRLLVL.

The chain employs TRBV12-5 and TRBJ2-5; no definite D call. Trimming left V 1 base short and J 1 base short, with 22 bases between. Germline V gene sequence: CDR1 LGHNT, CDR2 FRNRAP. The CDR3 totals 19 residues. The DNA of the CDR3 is TGTGCTAGTGGTTTGGGGATGGAGAACACCCCGATAAGCCAAGAGACCCAGTACTTC. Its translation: CASGLGMENTPISQETQYF.

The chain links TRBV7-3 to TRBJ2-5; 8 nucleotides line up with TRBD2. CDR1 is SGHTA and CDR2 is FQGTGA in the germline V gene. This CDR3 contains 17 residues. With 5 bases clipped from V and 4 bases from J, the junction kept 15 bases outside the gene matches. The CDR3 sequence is CASSHGLAGRSRETQYF. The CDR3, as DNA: TGTGCCAGCAGCCACGGGCTAGCGGGCCGATCACGAGAGACCCAGTACTTC.

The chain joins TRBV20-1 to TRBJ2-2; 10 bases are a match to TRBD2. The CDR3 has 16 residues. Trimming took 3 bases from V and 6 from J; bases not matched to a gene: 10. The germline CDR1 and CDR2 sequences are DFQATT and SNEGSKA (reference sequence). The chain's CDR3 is CSASPSGGARPGELFF. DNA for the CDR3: TGCAGTGCTAGTCCGAGCGGGGGGGCTCGTCCCGGGGAGCTGTTTTTT.

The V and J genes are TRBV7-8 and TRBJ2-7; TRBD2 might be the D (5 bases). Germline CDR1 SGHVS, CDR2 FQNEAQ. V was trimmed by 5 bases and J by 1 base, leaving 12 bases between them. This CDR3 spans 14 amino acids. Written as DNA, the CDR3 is TGTGCCAGCAGCCCCAGAACTAGTTCCTACGAGCAGTACGTC. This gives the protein CASSPRTSSYEQYV.

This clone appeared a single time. The CDR3 is CSAGQGFYEQYF. Written as DNA, the CDR3 is TGCAGCGCCGGACAGGGATTCTACGAGCAGTACTTC. J is TRBJ2-7 and V is TRBV29-1; 8 nucleotides match TRBD1. V shed 7 bases and J 3 bases; nucleotides not matched to a gene: 5. Per germline, CDR1 SQVTM and CDR2 ANQGSEA. The CDR3 has 12 amino acids.

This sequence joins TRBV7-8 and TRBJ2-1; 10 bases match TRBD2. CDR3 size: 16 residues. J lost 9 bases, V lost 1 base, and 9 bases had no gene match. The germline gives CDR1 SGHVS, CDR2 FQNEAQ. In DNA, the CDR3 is TGTGCCAGCAGCTTAGGGAGAAGCGGGGGGGCCGGTGAGCAGTTCTTC. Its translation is CASSLGRSGGAGEQFF.

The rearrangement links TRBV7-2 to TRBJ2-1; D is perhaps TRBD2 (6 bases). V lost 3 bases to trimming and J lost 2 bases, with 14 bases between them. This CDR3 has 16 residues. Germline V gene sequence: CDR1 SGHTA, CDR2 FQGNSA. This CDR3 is CASSLAGRGAYNEQFF. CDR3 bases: TGTGCCAGCAGCTTGGCCGGGAGAGGCGCCTACAATGAGCAGTTCTTC.

In DNA form, the CDR3 reads TGTGCCAGCAGCTTTGGGGGAGGCGGGGAGCTGTTTTTT. This translates into CASSFGGGGELFF. This rearrangement joins TRBV7-2 to TRBJ2-2, with a weak D call TRBD2 (6 bases). This CDR3 region has 13 residues. Germline V lookup: CDR1 SGHTA, CDR2 FQGNSA. V lost 3 bases and J 7 bases, leaving 9 bases between the germline ends. Full variable domain (outside the CDR3, taken from reference TRBV7-2 and TRBJ2-2): GAGVSQSPSNKVTEKGKDVELRCDPISGHTALYWYRQSLGQGLEFLIYFQGNSAPDKSGLPSDRFSAERTGGSVSTLTIQRTQQEDSAVYLCASSFGGGGELFFGEGSRLTVL.

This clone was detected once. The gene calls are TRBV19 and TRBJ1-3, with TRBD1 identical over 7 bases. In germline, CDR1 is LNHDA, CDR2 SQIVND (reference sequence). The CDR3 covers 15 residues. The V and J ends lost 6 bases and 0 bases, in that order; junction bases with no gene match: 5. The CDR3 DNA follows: TGTGCCAGTAGGGGACAGCCCTTCTCTGGAAACACCATATATTTT. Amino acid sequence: CASRGQPFSGNTIYF.

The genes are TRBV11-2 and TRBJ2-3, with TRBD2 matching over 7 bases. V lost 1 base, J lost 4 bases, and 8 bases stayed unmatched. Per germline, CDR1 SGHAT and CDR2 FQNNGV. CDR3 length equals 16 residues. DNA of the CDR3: TGTGCCAGCAGCTTAGTTAACGGGAGGTCCGCAGATACGCAGTATTTT. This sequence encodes CASSLVNGRSADTQYF.

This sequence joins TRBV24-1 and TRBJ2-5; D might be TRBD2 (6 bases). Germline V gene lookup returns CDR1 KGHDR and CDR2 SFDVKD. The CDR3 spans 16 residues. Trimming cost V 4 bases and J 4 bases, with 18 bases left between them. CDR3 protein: CATSESGRGDRETQYF. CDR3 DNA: TGTGCCACCAGTGAGTCCGGACGCGGGGATAGAGAGACCCAGTACTTC.

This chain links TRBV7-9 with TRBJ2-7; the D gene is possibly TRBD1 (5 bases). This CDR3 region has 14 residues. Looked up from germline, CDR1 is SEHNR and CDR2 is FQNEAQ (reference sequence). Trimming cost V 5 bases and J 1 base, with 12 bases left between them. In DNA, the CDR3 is TGTGCCAGCAGCCCGCTACAGGAATCCTACGAGCAGTACTTC. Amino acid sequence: CASSPLQESYEQYF.

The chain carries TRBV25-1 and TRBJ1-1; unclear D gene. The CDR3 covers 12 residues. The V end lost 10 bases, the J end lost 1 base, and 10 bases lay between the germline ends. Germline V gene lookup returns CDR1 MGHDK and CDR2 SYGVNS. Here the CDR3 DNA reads TGTGCCACCACCGGAGGGAACACTGAAGCTTTCTTT. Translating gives CATTGGNTEAFF.

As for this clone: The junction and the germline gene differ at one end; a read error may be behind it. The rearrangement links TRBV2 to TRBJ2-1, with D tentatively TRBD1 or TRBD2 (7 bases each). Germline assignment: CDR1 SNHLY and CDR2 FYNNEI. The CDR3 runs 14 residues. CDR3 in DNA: TGTGCCAGCAGCGAAGACAGGGAGGGCAATGAGCAGTTCTTC. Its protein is CASSEDREGNEQFF.

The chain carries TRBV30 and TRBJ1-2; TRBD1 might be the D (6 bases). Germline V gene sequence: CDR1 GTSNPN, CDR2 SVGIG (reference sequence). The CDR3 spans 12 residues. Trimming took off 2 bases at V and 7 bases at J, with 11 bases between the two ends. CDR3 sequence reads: CAWSSGVGGYTF. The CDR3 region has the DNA TGTGCCTGGAGTTCAGGGGTTGGTGGCTACACCTTC.